Below are 23 T cell receptor beta chains sequenced from a single sample in a study of regulatory T cells in long-lasting Graves disease. The time point denotes: persistent/refractory GD, antithyroid drugs over 5 years with positive TRAb. From PBMCs, RNA was extracted and then used to make the TCR library. To make TCR beta libraries, researchers used iRepertoire HTBI primers and Arm-PCR of CDR3 regions. One entry per CDR3 protein, called by TCRdb with MiXCR from the multiplex PCR reads. Of a few hundred thousand distinct CDR3 sequences listed, roughly 25% are singletons. Sequencing was performed on peripheral blood mononuclear cells (PBMCs), taken when the disease was refractory, from a patient treated with antithyroid drugs. Receptors originate from a woman aged 35 to 49 with Graves disease.

This clonotype was observed at least ten times. V gene TRBV10-2 combines with J gene TRBJ2-7, with 15 bases lining up with TRBD2. Germline CDR1 and CDR2: WSHSY and SAAADI. V dropped 3 bases and J dropped 6; count of bases not matched to a gene: 6. The CDR3 contains 16 residues. The CDR3: CASSDAPGLAGGEQYF. CDR3 sequence (DNA): TGCGCCAGCAGTGACGCACCGGGACTAGCGGGAGGCGAGCAGTACTTC.

This clonotype was counted at least ten times. This chain joins TRBV11-2 and TRBJ2-2, with TRBD2 matching over 15 bases. The CDR3 has 18 amino acids. V shed 4 bases and J 4 bases; nucleotides not matched to a gene: 7. Germline V gene sequence: CDR1 SGHAT, CDR2 FQNNGV. Here the CDR3 DNA reads TGTGCCAGCAGCTCGGGACTAGCGGGAGGACGGGGCACCGGGGAGCTGTTTTTT. Translating gives CASSSGLAGGRGTGELFF.

The rearrangement uses TRBV6-2 or TRBV6-3 and TRBJ2-2; D remains unclear. V lost 6 bases, J lost 3 bases, and 8 bases lay in between. Germline loops: CDR1 MNHEY, CDR2 SVGEGT. The CDR3 extends over 13 amino acids. As DNA, the CDR3 is TGTGCCAGCAGCAACAAATACACCGGGGAGCTGTTTTTT. Protein sequence: CASSNKYTGELFF.

A few counts support this clonotype. This may be a read error, as it is one base from a much larger clone. The rearrangement uses TRBV24-1 and TRBJ2-5; D gene uncertain. The CDR3 consists of 15 residues. Germline assignment: CDR1 KGHDR and CDR2 SFDVKD. Here the CDR3 DNA reads TGTGCCACCGGTGATCCCAATCGCGGTGAAGAGGCCCAGTACTTC. Protein: CATGDPNRGEEAQYF.

This clonotype was seen ten or more times. The genes are TRBV28 and TRBJ1-4; D unclear. Germline-derived CDR1 and CDR2 are MDHEN and SYDVKM. The CDR3 has 14 residues. V lost 3 bases and J 0 bases, leaving 5 bases between the germline ends. CDR3 region: CASSFYTTNEKLFF. The DNA for the CDR3 is TGTGCCAGCAGTTTCTATACAACTAATGAAAAACTGTTTTTT.

This clonotype occurred many times. The chain joins TRBV28 to TRBJ2-7, with 7 bases identical to TRBD2. J lost 5 bases, V lost 4 bases, and 11 bases had no gene match. The CDR3 consists of 15 residues. Germline lookup yields CDR1 MDHEN and CDR2 SYDVKM. The CDR3 bases are TGTGCCAGCAGTTCGGCGGGAGTTTTTTACGACGAGCAGTACTTC. Its translation: CASSSAGVFYDEQYF.

This clonotype was picked up a small number of times. The chain has TRBV6-1 and TRBJ2-7; 10 bases map to TRBD2. The J segment lost 3 bases and the V segment lost 10 bases, leaving 9 bases of the junction unmatched. The CDR3 consists of 14 residues. Per germline, CDR1 MNHNS and CDR2 SASEGT. The CDR3 DNA reads TGTGCCATCGCTAGGACTAGCGGAATCTACGAGCAGTACTTC. It codes for CAIARTSGIYEQYF.

This clonotype occurred many times. In nucleotides, the CDR3 is TGTGCCAGCAGTGCCTGGGGGGGTGAAGAGACCCAGTACTTC. It yields the protein CASSAWGGEETQYF. The V gene is TRBV28, the J gene TRBJ2-5; 7 nucleotides match TRBD2. The CDR3 totals 14 residues. The germline V gene encodes CDR1 MDHEN and CDR2 SYDVKM. V lost 5 bases, J lost 3 bases, and 6 bases stayed unmatched.

This clonotype was observed many times. The chain recombines TRBV28 with TRBJ2-7, with 8 bases matching TRBD1. Per germline, CDR1 MDHEN and CDR2 SYDVKM. This CDR3 is built from 15 residues. The J segment lost 2 bases and the V segment lost 3 bases, leaving 6 bases of the junction unmatched. The CDR3 sequence: CASSFTDRAPYEQYF. Here the CDR3 DNA reads TGTGCCAGCAGTTTCACGGACAGGGCACCCTACGAGCAGTACTTC.

This clonotype was seen a few times. The chain joins TRBV5-1 to TRBJ1-1; D gene uncertain. Per germline, CDR1 SGHRS and CDR2 YFSETQ. V was cut by 5 bases and J by 6 bases, with 14 bases left in between. This CDR3 region has 13 residues. The CDR3 region has the DNA TGCGCCAGCAGTCTAATGGACGGATCTGAAGCTTTCTTT. Encoded protein: CASSLMDGSEAFF.

This clonotype was picked up a small number of times. This sequence joins TRBV3-1 and TRBJ1-1; weak D call: TRBD1 (5 bases). Germline assignment: CDR1 LGHDT and CDR2 YNNKEL (reference sequence). The V and J ends lost 4 bases and 0 bases respectively, with 15 bases between them. The CDR3 consists of 16 residues. The CDR3 DNA is TGTGCCAGCAGCCGAAAAAGGGACCGAATGAACACTGAAGCTTTCTTT. This sequence encodes CASSRKRDRMNTEAFF.

V usage is TRBV5-1 and J usage is TRBJ2-1; either TRBD1 or TRBD2 may supply D (6 bases each). CDR3 length equals 16 residues. V was cut by 1 base and J by 5 bases, with 16 bases left in between. Germline CDR1 reads SGHRS; CDR2 reads YFSETQ. The CDR3 DNA reads as TGCGCCAGCAGCTTGTCAGGGGCTCGCGGGAACAATGAGCAGTTCTTC. It yields the protein CASSLSGARGNNEQFF.

V usage is TRBV30 and J usage is TRBJ1-1, with D possibly TRBD1 on 5 matching bases. Germline values: CDR1 GTSNPN, CDR2 SVGIG (reference sequence). This CDR3 spans 12 amino acids. V gave up 1 base and J gave up 7 bases, with 10 bases separating them. The CDR3 region is CAWSEGIVEAFF. The CDR3 DNA follows: TGTGCCTGGAGTGAGGGGATAGTTGAAGCTTTCTTT.

The genes are TRBV25-1 and TRBJ1-6; D uncertain. Deletions cut 1 base from V and 5 bases from J, with 3 bases between. Germline V gives CDR1 MGHDK, CDR2 SYGVNS. The CDR3 consists of 13 residues. In DNA form, the CDR3 reads TGTGCCAGCAGTGAATTCAATAATTCACCCCTCCACTTT. Its protein is CASSEFNNSPLHF.

In its sample, this clonotype was seen many times. This chain uses TRBV10-3 with TRBJ2-7, with 11 positions matching TRBD1. Germline CDR1 is ENHRY and CDR2 is SYGVKD. The CDR3 is made up of 16 amino acids. J was trimmed by 0 bases and V by 3 bases; bases with no gene match: 4. CDR3 nucleotide sequence: TGTGCCATCAGTGAACCGGGACAGGGGGTCTCCTACGAGCAGTACTTC. This translates into CAISEPGQGVSYEQYF.

This clonotype was observed a handful of times. V gene TRBV20-1 combines with J gene TRBJ2-3; 7 bases are a match to TRBD1. CDR3 size: 14 residues. With V trimmed by 5 bases and J by 4 bases, 9 bases remained unmatched. The germline V gene encodes CDR1 DFQATT and CDR2 SNEGSKA (reference sequence). The CDR3 DNA sequence: TGCAGTGCTTTAACAGGGGCCGGAGCAGATACGCAGTATTTT. Translating gives CSALTGAGADTQYF.

The chain carries TRBV6-1 and TRBJ2-5, with D unclear. The CDR3 is 11 residues long. Trimming took off 7 bases at V and 4 bases at J, with 7 bases between the two ends. Germline-derived CDR1 and CDR2 are MNHNS and SASEGT. The CDR3 is CASTPRETQYF. The CDR3 bases are TGTGCCAGCACCCCGCGAGAGACCCAGTACTTC.

This chain links TRBV5-1 with TRBJ2-3; weak D call: TRBD2 (6 bases). Trimming left V 4 bases short and J 0 bases short, with 12 bases between. CDR3 length: 15 amino acids. Germline V lookup: CDR1 SGHRS, CDR2 YFSETQ. CDR3 sequence (DNA): TGCGCCAGCAGCGCTCCGGGACTTAGCACAGATACGCAGTATTTT. Amino acids: CASSAPGLSTDTQYF.

The chain uses TRBV29-1 and TRBJ2-3, with D perhaps TRBD2 (5 bases). The length of the CDR3 is 14 residues. With 4 bases removed from V and 6 bases from J, the gap between germline ends came to 17 bases. The germline CDR1 and CDR2 sequences are SQVTM and ANQGSEA. The CDR3 bases are TGCAGCGTTGGACGGCACAGCGGATACGATACGCAGTATTTT. This encodes CSVGRHSGYDTQYF.

The chain has TRBV5-6 and TRBJ2-7, with D hard to call. There are 13 residues in the CDR3. The V and J ends lost 4 bases and 3 bases respectively, with 11 bases between them. Germline CDR1 and CDR2: SGHDT and YYEEEE. The CDR3: CASSGPGLYEQYF. The CDR3 coding sequence is TGTGCCAGCAGCGGACCGGGCCTCTACGAGCAGTACTTC.

This chain joins TRBV5-1 and TRBJ2-7, with a weak D call TRBD1 (6 bases). The V and J ends lost 1 base and 0 bases respectively, with 11 bases between them. The CDR3 consists of 15 residues. From germline, CDR1 is SGHRS and CDR2 YFSETQ. In DNA form, the CDR3 reads TGCGCCAGCAGCTTGACAGGGCCCAGCTCCTACGAGCAGTACTTC. Translating it yields CASSLTGPSSYEQYF.

The chain uses TRBV2 and TRBJ2-3; TRBD2 matches at 15 bases. The V gene's germline CDR1 is SNHLY and CDR2 FYNNEI. This CDR3 contains 18 residues. After removal of 5 bases from V and 4 bases from J, the junction contained 10 bases not matched to a gene. As DNA, the CDR3 is TGTGCCAGCAGTTTTACGCCGGGACTAGCGGGAGGCGCAGATACGCAGTATTTT. Translated, it gives CASSFTPGLAGGADTQYF.

This clonotype was seen a few times. This chain connects TRBV5-5 to TRBJ2-5; D gene ambiguous. V was clipped by 0 bases and J by 0 bases, with 12 bases between them. CDR1 is SGHKS, CDR2 YYEKEE, per germline (reference sequence). The CDR3 spans 16 residues. The CDR3: CASSLVLQAYQETQYF. CDR3 DNA sequence: TGTGCCAGCAGCTTGGTGCTTCAGGCGTACCAAGAGACCCAGTACTTC.